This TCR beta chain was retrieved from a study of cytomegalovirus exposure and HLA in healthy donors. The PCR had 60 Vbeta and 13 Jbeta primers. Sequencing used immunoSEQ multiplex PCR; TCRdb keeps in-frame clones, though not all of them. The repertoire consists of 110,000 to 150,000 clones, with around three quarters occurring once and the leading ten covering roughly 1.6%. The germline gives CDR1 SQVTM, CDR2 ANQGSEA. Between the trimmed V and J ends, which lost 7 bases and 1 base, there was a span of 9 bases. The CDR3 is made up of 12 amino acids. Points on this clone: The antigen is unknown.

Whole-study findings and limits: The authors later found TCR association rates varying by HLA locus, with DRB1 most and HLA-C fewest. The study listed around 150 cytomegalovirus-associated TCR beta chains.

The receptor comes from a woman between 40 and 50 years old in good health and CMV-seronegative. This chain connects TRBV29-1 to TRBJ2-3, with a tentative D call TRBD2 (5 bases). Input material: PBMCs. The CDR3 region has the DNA TGCAGCGGGTCGCGGGGCACAGATACGCAGTATTTT. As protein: CSGSRGTDTQYF.